What follows are 10 T cell receptor beta chains derived from one specimen sequenced in a study of control samples from healthy donors and cancer patients. Method: immunoSEQ multiplex PCR; TCRdb's copy keeps in-frame clones and lacks some. Among about 95,000 clones, approximately 89% were seen once, and the ten largest hold around 0.92%. Source material: blood. These receptors were obtained from a woman in her 30s in good health.

V is TRBV7-2 and J is TRBJ2-7; TRBD1 agrees at 7 bases. The germline V gene has CDR1 SGHTA and CDR2 FQGNSA. The CDR3 is made up of 15 amino acids. V dropped 1 base and J dropped 4; count of bases not matched to a gene: 7. The CDR3 sequence is CASSLDGTVPYEQYF. CDR3 nucleotides: TGTGCCAGCAGCTTAGACGGGACAGTCCCTTACGAGCAGTACTTC. The full variable domain, completed using reference TRBV7-2 and TRBJ2-7, is GAGVSQSPSNKVTEKGKDVELRCDPISGHTALYWYRQSLGQGLEFLIYFQGNSAPDKSGLPSDRFSAERTGGSVSTLTIQRTQQEDSAVYLCASSLDGTVPYEQYFGPGTRLTVT.

Only a few counts were recorded for this clone. CDR3 DNA: TGTGCCAGCAGTCCCCTAGCGGGAGCCCACAATGAGCAGTTCTTC. Its translation is CASSPLAGAHNEQFF. The chain has TRBV27 and TRBJ2-1, with 10 nucleotides matching TRBD2. Germline CDR1 and CDR2: MNHEY and SMNVEV (reference sequence). The CDR3 consists of 15 residues. Trimming took 5 bases from V and 5 from J; bases not matched to a gene: 6.

The table lists this clone with a count of one. This rearrangement joins TRBV2 to TRBJ2-1; perhaps TRBD1 as D (7 bases). V lost 4 bases, J lost 9 bases, and 13 bases lay in between. Germline V lookup: CDR1 SNHLY, CDR2 FYNNEI. The CDR3 covers 13 residues. The CDR3 DNA reads TGTGCCAGCAGTGGGAGGGGGCCTGGTGAGCAGTTCTTC. Protein product: CASSGRGPGEQFF.

The V gene is TRBV19, the J gene TRBJ1-5, with TRBD1 matching over 8 bases. CDR3 length: 15 residues. The V segment lost 6 bases and the J segment 6 bases; nucleotides outside the gene matches: 10. CDR1 and CDR2 (germline): LNHDA, SQIVND (reference sequence). The CDR3 here is CASSSDRGWVQPQHF. The CDR3 DNA sequence: TGTGCCAGTAGCAGCGACAGGGGATGGGTTCAGCCCCAGCATTTT.

The genes are TRBV10-1 and TRBJ2-3; D is unclear. This CDR3 has 15 residues. Germline V gene sequence: CDR1 WNHNN, CDR2 SYGVQD (reference sequence). V gave up 3 bases and J gave up 2 bases, with 12 bases separating them. CDR3 loop: CASSDPEGHTDTQYF. The CDR3 coding sequence is TGCGCCAGCAGTGACCCAGAAGGGCACACAGATACGCAGTATTTT.

The chain has TRBV5-5 and TRBJ2-5, with 8 bases matching TRBD2. The CDR3 spans 17 residues. Unmatched junction bases numbered 14, after V lost 4 bases and J lost 3 bases. CDR1 and CDR2 (germline): SGHKS, YYEKEE (reference sequence). The CDR3 DNA reads as TGTGCCAGCAGCGCGGGGGGTGGGCACAGGGATGAAGAGACCCAGTACTTC. Translating it yields CASSAGGGHRDEETQYF.

This rearrangement joins TRBV19 to TRBJ2-4; the match to TRBD1 covers 9 bases. Trimming cost V 3 bases and J 2 bases; bases outside gene matches: 5. Germline V CDR1 and CDR2: LNHDA, SQIVND (reference sequence). There are 16 residues in the CDR3. CDR3 amino acids: CASSMGQGLTKNIQYF. DNA of the CDR3: TGTGCCAGTAGTATGGGACAGGGATTAACCAAAAACATTCAGTACTTC.

This clone has just a few counts. The rearrangement joins TRBV19 to TRBJ1-2; D ambiguous. Germline CDR1 is LNHDA and CDR2 is SQIVND (reference sequence). The length of the CDR3 is 12 residues. The V end lost 5 bases, the J end lost 7 bases, and 11 bases lay between the germline ends. The CDR3 sequence: CASSGPSGGYTF. CDR3 DNA: TGTGCCAGTAGTGGCCCGTCCGGTGGCTACACCTTC.

This chain links TRBV15 with TRBJ2-2; D gene unclear. The CDR3 covers 13 residues. Germline values: CDR1 LNHNV, CDR2 YYDKDF (reference sequence). V was trimmed by 0 bases and J by 5 bases, leaving 4 bases between them. CDR3 sequence reads: CATSRDRTGELFF. The CDR3 DNA reads TGTGCCACCAGCAGAGATCGGACCGGGGAGCTGTTTTTT.

This clone was seen a handful of times. The genes are TRBV30 and TRBJ2-4; D unclear. Trimming shortened V by 4 bases and J by 4 bases, and 8 bases separated the two germline ends. CDR3 length: 12 amino acids. Germline lookup yields CDR1 GTSNPN and CDR2 SVGIG (reference sequence). The CDR3 reads CAWTGLKNIQYF. CDR3 nucleotides: TGTGCCTGGACTGGTCTGAAAAACATTCAGTACTTC.